This TCR beta chain was identified during a study of blood T cell repertoires in COVID-19. The assay was immunoSEQ multiplex PCR, and TCRdb's table has in-frame clones only and misses some. In the table there are over 55,000 clones, around 85% of which are singletons. The CDR3 is 14 amino acids. Germline lookup yields CDR1 SEHNR and CDR2 FQNEAQ (reference sequence). V was trimmed by 1 base and J by 6 bases, leaving 7 bases between them. The TCR was taken from a woman of 80 years or more with acute or convalescent COVID-19. The chain has TRBV7-9 and TRBJ1-6; the D is unclear. Sequenced: peripheral blood. CDR3 nucleotides: TGTGCCAGCAGCTTAGGAGGTTTTAATTCACCCCTCCACTTT. It yields the protein CASSLGGFNSPLHF.